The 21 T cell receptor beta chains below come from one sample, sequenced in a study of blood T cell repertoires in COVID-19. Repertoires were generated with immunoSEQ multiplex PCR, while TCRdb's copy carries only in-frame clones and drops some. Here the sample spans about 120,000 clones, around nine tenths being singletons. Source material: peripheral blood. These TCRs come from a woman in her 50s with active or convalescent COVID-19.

The CDR3 is CAIGASGSYEQYF. CDR3 in DNA: TGTGCCATCGGTGCTAGCGGGAGCTACGAGCAGTACTTC. The chain joins TRBV10-3 to TRBJ2-7; 10 bases line up with TRBD2. The ends lost 8 bases at V and 3 bases at J; junction bases unmatched: 4. Germline V CDR1 and CDR2: ENHRY, SYGVKD. There are 13 residues in the CDR3.

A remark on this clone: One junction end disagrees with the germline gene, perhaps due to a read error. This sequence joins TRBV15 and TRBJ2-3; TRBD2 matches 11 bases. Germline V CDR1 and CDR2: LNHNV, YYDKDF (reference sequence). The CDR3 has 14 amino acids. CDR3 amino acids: CATSRTRTSGPINF. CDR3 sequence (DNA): TGTGCCACCAGCAGAACCCGGACTAGCGGGCCCATAAATTTT. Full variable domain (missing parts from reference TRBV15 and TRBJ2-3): DAMVIQNPRYQVTQFGKPVTLSCSQTLNHNVMYWYQQKSSQAPKLLFHYYDKDFNNEADTPDNFQSRRPNTSFCFLDIRSPGLGDTAMYLCATSRTRTSGPINFGPGTRLTVL.

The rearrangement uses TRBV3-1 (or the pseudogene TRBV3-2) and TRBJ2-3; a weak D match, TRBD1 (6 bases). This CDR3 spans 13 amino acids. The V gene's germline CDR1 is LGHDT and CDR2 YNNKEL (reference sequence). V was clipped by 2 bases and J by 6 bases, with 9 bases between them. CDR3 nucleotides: TGTGCCAGCAGCCAACTTGACAGGGATACGCAGTATTTT. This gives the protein CASSQLDRDTQYF.

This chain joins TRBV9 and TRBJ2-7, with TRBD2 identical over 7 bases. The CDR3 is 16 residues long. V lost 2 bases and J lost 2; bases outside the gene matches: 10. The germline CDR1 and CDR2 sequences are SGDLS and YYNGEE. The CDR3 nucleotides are TGTGCCAGCAGCGTGGGTCGACTAGCAAGCACCTACGAGCAGTACTTC. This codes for CASSVGRLASTYEQYF.

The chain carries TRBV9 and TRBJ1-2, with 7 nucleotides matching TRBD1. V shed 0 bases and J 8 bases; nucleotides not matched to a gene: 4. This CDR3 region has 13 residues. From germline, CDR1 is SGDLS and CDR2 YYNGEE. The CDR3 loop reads CASSVDPGGGYTF. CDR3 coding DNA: TGTGCCAGCAGCGTAGACCCAGGGGGAGGCTACACCTTC.

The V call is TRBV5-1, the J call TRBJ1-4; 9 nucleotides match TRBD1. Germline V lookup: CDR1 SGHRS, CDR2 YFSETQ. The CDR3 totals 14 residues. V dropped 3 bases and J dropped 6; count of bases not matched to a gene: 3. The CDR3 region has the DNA TGCGCCAGCAGCTCGACAGGGGGTTATGAAAAACTGTTTTTT. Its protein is CASSSTGGYEKLFF. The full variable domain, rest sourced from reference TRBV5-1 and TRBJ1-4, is KAGVTQTPRYLIKTRGQQVTLSCSPISGHRSVSWYQQTPGQGLQFLFEYFSETQRNKGNFPGRFSGRQFSNSRSEMNVSTLELGDSALYLCASSSTGGYEKLFFGSGTQLSVL.

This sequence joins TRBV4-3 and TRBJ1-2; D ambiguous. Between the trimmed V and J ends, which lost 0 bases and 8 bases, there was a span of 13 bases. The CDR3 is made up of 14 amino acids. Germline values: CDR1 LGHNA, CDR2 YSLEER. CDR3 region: CASSQDSASEGYTF. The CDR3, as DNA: TGCGCCAGCAGCCAAGACTCAGCAAGCGAAGGCTACACCTTC.

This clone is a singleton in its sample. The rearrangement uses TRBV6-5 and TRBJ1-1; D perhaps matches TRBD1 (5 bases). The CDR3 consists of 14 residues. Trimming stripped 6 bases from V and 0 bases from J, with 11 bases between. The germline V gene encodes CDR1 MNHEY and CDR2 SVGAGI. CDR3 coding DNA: TGTGCCAGCAGCTCAGGGTCTATGAACACTGAAGCTTTCTTT. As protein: CASSSGSMNTEAFF.

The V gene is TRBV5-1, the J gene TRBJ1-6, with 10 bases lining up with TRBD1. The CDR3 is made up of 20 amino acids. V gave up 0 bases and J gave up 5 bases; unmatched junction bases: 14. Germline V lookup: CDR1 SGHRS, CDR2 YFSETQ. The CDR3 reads CASSLAKAKTGGFHNSPLHF. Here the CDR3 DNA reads TGCGCCAGCAGCTTGGCTAAAGCCAAGACAGGGGGCTTCCATAATTCACCCCTCCACTTT.

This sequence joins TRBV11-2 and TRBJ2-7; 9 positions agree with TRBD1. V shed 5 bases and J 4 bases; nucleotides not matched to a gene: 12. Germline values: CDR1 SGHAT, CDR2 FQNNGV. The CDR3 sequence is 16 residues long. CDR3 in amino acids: CASSPGQGTGPYEQYF. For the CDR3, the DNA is TGTGCCAGCAGCCCCGGACAGGGGACAGGTCCTTACGAGCAGTACTTC.

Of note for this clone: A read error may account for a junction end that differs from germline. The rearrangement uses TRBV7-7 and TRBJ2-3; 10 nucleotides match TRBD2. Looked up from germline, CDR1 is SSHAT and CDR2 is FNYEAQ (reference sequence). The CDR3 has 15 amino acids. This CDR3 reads CASSPGLANTDTQYF. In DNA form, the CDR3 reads TGTGCTAGCAGCCCGGGACTAGCGAACACAGATACGCAGTATTTT.

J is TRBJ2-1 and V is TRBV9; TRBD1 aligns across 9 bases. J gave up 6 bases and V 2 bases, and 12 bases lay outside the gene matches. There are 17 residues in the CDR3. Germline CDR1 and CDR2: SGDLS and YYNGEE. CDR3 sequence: CASSVRVTGGGINEQFF. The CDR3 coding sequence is TGTGCCAGCAGCGTTCGGGTTACAGGGGGCGGGATCAATGAGCAGTTCTTC.

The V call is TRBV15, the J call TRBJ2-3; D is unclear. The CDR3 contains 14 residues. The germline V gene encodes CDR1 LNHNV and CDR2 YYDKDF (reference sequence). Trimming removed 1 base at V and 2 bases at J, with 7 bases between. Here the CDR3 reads CATSRGHPTDTQYF. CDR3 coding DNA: TGTGCCACCAGCAGAGGACATCCCACAGATACGCAGTATTTT. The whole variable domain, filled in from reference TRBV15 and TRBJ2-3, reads DAMVIQNPRYQVTQFGKPVTLSCSQTLNHNVMYWYQQKSSQAPKLLFHYYDKDFNNEADTPDNFQSRRPNTSFCFLDIRSPGLGDTAMYLCATSRGHPTDTQYFGPGTRLTVL.

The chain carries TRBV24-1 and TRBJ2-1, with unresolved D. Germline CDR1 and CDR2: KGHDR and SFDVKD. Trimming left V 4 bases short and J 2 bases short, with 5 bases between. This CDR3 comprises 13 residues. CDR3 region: CATSDQTYNEQFF. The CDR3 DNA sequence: TGTGCCACCAGTGACCAGACCTACAATGAGCAGTTCTTC.

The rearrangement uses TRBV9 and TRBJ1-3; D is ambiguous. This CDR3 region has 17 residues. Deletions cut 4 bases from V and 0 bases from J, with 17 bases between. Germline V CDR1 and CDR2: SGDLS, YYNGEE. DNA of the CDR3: TGTGCCAGCAGCTTAGGCGGCAGTCGCAGCTCTGGAAACACCATATATTTT. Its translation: CASSLGGSRSSGNTIYF. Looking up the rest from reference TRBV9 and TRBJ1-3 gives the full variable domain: DSGVTQTPKHLITATGQRVTLRCSPRSGDLSVYWYQQSLDQGLQFLIQYYNGEERAKGNILERFSAQQFPDLHSELNLSSLELGDSALYFCASSLGGSRSSGNTIYFGEGSWLTVV.

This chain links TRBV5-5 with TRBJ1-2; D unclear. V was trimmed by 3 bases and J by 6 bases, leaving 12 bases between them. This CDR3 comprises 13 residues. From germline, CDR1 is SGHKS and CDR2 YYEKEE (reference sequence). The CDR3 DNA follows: TGTGCCAGCAGCTATGTTGAGGGCCATGGCTACACCTTC. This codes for CASSYVEGHGYTF.

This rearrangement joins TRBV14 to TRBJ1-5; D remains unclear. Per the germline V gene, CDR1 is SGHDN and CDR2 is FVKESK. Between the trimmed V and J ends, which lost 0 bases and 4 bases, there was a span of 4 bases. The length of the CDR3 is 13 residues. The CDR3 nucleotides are TGTGCCAGCAGCCAAGACGGGAATCAGCCCCAGCATTTT. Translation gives CASSQDGNQPQHF.

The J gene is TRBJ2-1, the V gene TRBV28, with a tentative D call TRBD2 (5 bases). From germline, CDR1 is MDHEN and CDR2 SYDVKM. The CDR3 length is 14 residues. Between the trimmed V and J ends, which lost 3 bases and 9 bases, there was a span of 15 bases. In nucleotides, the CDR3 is TGTGCCAGCAGTTTCCTTGACACCCGGGGTGAGCAGTTCTTC. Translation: CASSFLDTRGEQFF.

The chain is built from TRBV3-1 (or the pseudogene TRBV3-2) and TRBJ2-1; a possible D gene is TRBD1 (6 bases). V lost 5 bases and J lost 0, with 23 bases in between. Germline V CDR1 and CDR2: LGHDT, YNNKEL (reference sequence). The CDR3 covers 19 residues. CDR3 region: CASSDGPPRDISSYNEQFF. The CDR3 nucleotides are TGTGCCAGCAGCGATGGACCCCCCCGGGACATAAGCTCCTACAATGAGCAGTTCTTC.

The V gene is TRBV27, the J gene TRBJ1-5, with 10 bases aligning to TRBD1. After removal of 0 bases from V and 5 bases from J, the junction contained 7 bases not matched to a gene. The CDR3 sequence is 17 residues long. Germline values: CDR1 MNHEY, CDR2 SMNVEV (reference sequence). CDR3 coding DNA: TGTGCCAGCAGTTTATCCCCGACAGGGGGCCTGGATCAGCCCCAGCATTTT. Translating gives CASSLSPTGGLDQPQHF.

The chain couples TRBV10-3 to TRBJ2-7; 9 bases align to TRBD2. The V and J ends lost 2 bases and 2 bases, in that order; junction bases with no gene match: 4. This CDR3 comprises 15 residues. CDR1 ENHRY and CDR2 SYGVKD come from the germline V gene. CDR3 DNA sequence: TGTGCCATCAGTGAGGGGGTAGCGGGAGCCTACGAGCAGTACTTC. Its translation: CAISEGVAGAYEQYF.